This T cell receptor beta chain is from a study of cytomegalovirus exposure and HLA in healthy donors. General study results and limits: Later analysis found that TCR beta chains associated with HLA were more clonally expanded than other, equally common chains. Another analysis was done later, and it associated approximately 17,000 TCR beta sequences with HLA alleles at 0.05 false discovery rate.

Notes on this clone: Its specificity is not known.

Researchers ran the PCR with 60 Vbeta and 13 Jbeta primers. Clones were sequenced by immunoSEQ multiplex PCR, and TCRdb holds only the in-frame ones, with some missing. The sample records 100,000 to 150,000 clones, around 72% being singletons. Material: PBMCs. This sequence originates from a man aged 25-45 years in good health and CMV-seronegative.

CDR3: CASSFGQGASYGYTF. For the CDR3, the DNA is TGTGCCAGCAGTTTCGGACAGGGGGCGAGCTATGGCTACACCTTC. V usage is TRBV27 and J usage is TRBJ1-2, with TRBD1 matching 11 bases. Germline values: CDR1 MNHEY, CDR2 SMNVEV (reference sequence). The ends lost 3 bases at V and 4 bases at J; junction bases unmatched: 4. This CDR3 region has 15 residues.